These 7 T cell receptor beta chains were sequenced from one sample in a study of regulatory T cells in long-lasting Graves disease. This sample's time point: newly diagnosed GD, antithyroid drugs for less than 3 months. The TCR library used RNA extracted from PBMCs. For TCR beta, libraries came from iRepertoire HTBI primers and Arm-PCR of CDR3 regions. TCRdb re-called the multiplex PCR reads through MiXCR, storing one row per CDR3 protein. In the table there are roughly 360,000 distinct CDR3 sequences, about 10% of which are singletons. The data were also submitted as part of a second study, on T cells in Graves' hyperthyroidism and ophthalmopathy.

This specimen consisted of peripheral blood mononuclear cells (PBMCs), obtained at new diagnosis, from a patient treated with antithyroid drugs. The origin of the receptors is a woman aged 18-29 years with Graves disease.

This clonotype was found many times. The CDR3 DNA is TGTGCCAGCAGTTACTCGAGAGGGCAGAACACCGGGGAGCTGTTTTTT. Encoded protein: CASSYSRGQNTGELFF. The rearrangement uses TRBV6-2 or TRBV6-3 and TRBJ2-2; tentative D call: TRBD2 (5 bases). Germline assignment: CDR1 MNHEY and CDR2 SVGEGT. Trimming removed 0 bases at V and 1 base at J, with 9 bases between. CDR3 length equals 16 residues.

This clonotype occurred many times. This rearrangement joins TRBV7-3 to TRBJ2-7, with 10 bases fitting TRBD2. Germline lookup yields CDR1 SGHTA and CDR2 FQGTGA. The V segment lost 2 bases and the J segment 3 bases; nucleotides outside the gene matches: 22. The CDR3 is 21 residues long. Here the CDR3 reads CASSLAARDNSGRPKDYEQYF. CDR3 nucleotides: TGTGCCAGCAGCTTAGCGGCGAGGGATAATAGCGGGAGGCCTAAAGACTACGAGCAGTACTTC.

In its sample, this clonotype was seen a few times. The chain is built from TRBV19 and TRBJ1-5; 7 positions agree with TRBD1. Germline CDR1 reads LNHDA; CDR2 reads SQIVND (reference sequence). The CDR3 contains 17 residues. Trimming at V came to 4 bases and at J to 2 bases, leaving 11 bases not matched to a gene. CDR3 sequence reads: CASSTATGAGGNQPQHF. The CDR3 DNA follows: TGTGCCAGTAGTACCGCTACAGGGGCGGGGGGCAATCAGCCCCAGCATTTT.

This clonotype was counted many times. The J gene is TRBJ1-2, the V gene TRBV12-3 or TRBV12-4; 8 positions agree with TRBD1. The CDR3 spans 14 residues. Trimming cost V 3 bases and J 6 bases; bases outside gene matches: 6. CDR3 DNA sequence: TGTGCCAGCAGTTTCTCCGACAGGGGACATGGCTACACCTTC. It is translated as CASSFSDRGHGYTF.

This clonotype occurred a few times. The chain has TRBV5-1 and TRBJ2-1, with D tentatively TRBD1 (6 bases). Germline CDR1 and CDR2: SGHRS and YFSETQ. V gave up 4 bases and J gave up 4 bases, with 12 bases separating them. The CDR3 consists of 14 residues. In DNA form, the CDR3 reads TGCGCCAGCAGCAGGACAGTTAATTACAATGAGCAGTTCTTC. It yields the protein CASSRTVNYNEQFF.

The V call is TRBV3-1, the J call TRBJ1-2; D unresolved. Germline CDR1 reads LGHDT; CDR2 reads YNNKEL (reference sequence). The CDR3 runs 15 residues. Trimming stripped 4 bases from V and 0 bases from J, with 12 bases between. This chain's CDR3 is CASSRKGASNYGYTF. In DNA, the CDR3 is TGTGCCAGCAGCCGGAAGGGTGCGTCTAACTATGGCTACACCTTC.

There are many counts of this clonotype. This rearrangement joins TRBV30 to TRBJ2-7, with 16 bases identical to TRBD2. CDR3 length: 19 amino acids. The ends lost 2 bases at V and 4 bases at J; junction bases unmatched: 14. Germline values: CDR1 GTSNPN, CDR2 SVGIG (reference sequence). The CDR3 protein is CAWSNPGLAGGPERYEQYF. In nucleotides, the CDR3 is TGTGCCTGGAGTAATCCGGGACTAGCGGGAGGGCCGGAGCGGTACGAGCAGTACTTC.